Listed here is a single T cell receptor (beta chain). The clone's antigen remains unknown. Base qualities are not recorded, but no much larger clone differs from it by a single base. Participants in the prospective study were enrolled through a virtual design, were aged 18 to 89 years, and lived in approximately 24 United States geographic areas. In the prospective study, participants were assigned to cohorts based on the clinical history participants reported in a screening survey and a study questionnaire. Recovered participants in ImmuneRACE Cohort 3 were defined by two consecutive negative NP/OP PCR tests, clearance by a healthcare professional, or resolution of symptoms. Each participant in the prospective study had whole blood, serum and a nasopharyngeal or oropharyngeal swab collected by mobile phlebotomists. Additional blood draws and questionnaires over an approximately two-month period could optionally be provided by prospective study participants. Prospective study blood samples were shipped either frozen or at room temperature before DNA extraction.

The CDR3 covers 16 residues, taking in both the cysteine and the phenylalanine. Just the 48-base CDR3 DNA is kept, in frame starting at base 1. In the germline V gene (reference sequence), CDR1 corresponds to LNHDA and CDR2 to SQIVND. Cut back by 2 bases and 7 bases, the V and J ends lie 15 bases apart. TCRbeta CDR3 regions were amplified from genomic DNA by means of the immunoSEQ Assay, a bias-controlled multiplex PCR. Per the source publication's procedure: The number of nucleated cells in each sample was estimated from the amplification of reference gene primers within the assay. Sequence reads were collapsed and filtered to measure the absolute abundance of every unique TCRbeta CDR3 rearrangement. For each sample, productive Simpson clonality was calculated by taking the square root of Simpson's diversity index across productive rearrangements. TCRdb stores this immuneACCESS table with in-frame sequences only. Part of the clones is absent; in the studies checked, under half of the shortfall reflects unresolved V genes, and no reason is known for the rest. The D gene and trimming were derived from the DNA, and the V and J assignments and clone size from that table. For this sample there are over 200,000 clones; around 90% appear just once. The ten biggest clones cover 10% to 12% of the sample.

The sample belongs to a study of blood T cell repertoires in COVID-19 (dated by TCRdb to 2018 to 2020). With respect to the entire study: Collaborator samples came from the United States, Italy and Spain and covered acute and convalescent phases of COVID-19. Samples came from the ongoing ImmuneRACE study (first 160 participants) plus 1,254 subjects from 6 global collaborators. The prospective study material was composed of cDNA or gDNA derived from T cells, B-cell-depleted T cells, or PBMCs. The repertoires were released in a freely available public database meant as a resource for research on the immune response to SARS-CoV-2. The sample metadata nearly always contained a de-identified subject ID, COVID-19 status, age in years and sex. Subjects who had been exposed to COVID-19, were actively infected with it, or had recovered from it provided the deeply sampled blood TCRbeta repertoires that made up the dataset. HLA class I and class II types, where available, came from metadata supplied by the sample provider rather than from assay-based typing.

What the authors observed across the whole study: How much clinical and demographic metadata was included differed by source and by participant, and the metadata was provided uncurated.

This clonotype was obtained from a young man who had recovered from COVID-19. This sequence uses TRBV19 and TRBJ1-6; a tentative D match to TRBD1 spans 6 bases. Sequenced input: PBMCs or T cells enriched from blood (not recorded which). The DNA reads as follows: TGTGCCAGTAGTATACAGGGGCAAACATCAAATTCACCCCTCCACTTT. It specifies CASSIQGQTSNSPLHF.